This TCR beta chain was documented in a study of identifying expanded T cells in peripheral blood. General observations from the study: Variance in clone template counts between approximately 2-week samples significantly increased with total template count across all healthy donors. Technical replicates showed approximately 1.2 changed clones; two weeks 15 to 20; four weeks 19.

During the collection period, no donor immune events like infections were recorded. Assay: immunoSEQ multiplex PCR; the TCRdb copy retains only in-frame clones and omits some. The repertoire has 95,000 to 100,000 clones, around 88% of them found once; the top ten carry 17%. The ends were cut back, 0 bases at V and 9 bases at J, with 6 bases in the middle. There are 13 residues in the CDR3. The germline gives CDR1 LGHNA, CDR2 YSLEER. Note on this clone: The antigen is undetermined.

The sample was blood. The origin of this receptor is a person aged 18 to 75 in good health. The chain couples TRBV4-3 to TRBJ1-6, with D unclear. Here the CDR3 DNA reads TGCGCCAGCAGCCAAGATCTCAGTTCACCCCTCCACTTT. It encodes CASSQDLSSPLHF.